Below, one T cell receptor beta chain is given with its context. Its antigen is currently not known. No quality values exist for individual bases; no much larger clone is one base distant. The data derive from a study of PD-1 blockade in classical Hodgkin lymphoma (dated by TCRdb to between 2020 and 2021). Notes on the research overall: A peripheral blood immune signature of response to PD-1 blockade in classical Hodgkin lymphoma was defined using TCR beta sequencing and CyTOF.

The Qiagen DNeasy kit was used to extract genomic DNA both from unsorted PBMCs and from the negatively selected CD4+ and CD8+ fractions. Amplification of TCR beta CDR3 regions was done by immunoSEQ multiplex PCR with primers that anneal to V and J segments. Amplification bias was minimized using a synthetic immune receptor repertoire, and residual bias was removed computationally after sequencing. The authors' analysis ran thus. Repertoire diversity was quantified as the Shannon entropy index using custom Python scripts. Unsorted, CD4+ and CD8+ repertoires were examined separately, except in combined analyses, for which CD4+ and CD8+ sequences were merged in silico. TCRdb carries this immuneACCESS record with in-frame sequences only. Its versions omit some clonotypes, under half of them owing to an unresolved V gene in the studies checked, with the rest unexplained. Clone size and the V and J calls come from that table; the DNA yielded D and trimming. This sample gives more than 2,000 clones in total; over 70% of them show up just once. The top ten clonotypes cover 11% to 15% of the sample.

What the work shows at the level of the full study, not this receptor alone: The study was restricted to a single clinical trial cohort, and the causes of repertoire differences, possibly disease activity or prior therapy, were left undefined. Baseline TCR diversity was reported as lower in newly diagnosed patients than in healthy donors, and lower still in relapsed/refractory patients.

Counted from cysteine to phenylalanine, this CDR3 has 17 amino acids. Solely the CDR3 DNA is kept, with 51 bases framed from the first base. Taken from the germline V gene, the CDR1 and CDR2 loops are SNHLY and FYNNEI. V sheds 8 bases and J sheds 0 bases, leaving 20 bases between their ends. The time point label here, explained by the study, means: newly diagnosed, previously untreated cHL patient sample. Magnetic negative selection with a Miltenyi CD8+ T cell isolation kit was used to purify CD8+ T cells from thawed PBMCs. To serve as a comparison group for the relapsed/refractory trial patients, PBMCs were sequenced from patients with newly diagnosed, previously untreated classical Hodgkin lymphoma. Peripheral blood was collected in 8 mL Vacutainer Cell Preparation Tubes, from which PBMCs were isolated by centrifugation and then cryopreserved. Purified CD4+ and CD8+ fractions were prepared only for cases where an additional PBMC sample was available. On LS columns in a quadroMACS separator, the magnetically labelled cells were depleted, and the flow-through was collected as the purified fraction.

Recombination linked TRBV2 to TRBJ1-3; TRBD1 is possibly the D segment (6 matching bases). The TCR sequence derives from a human donor with classical Hodgkin lymphoma. The material sequenced was CD8+ T cells from blood. The DNA is TGTGCCAGCCTATTAGGTCCGGGACACCTCTCTGGAAACACCATATATTTT. Translated, this is CASLLGPGHLSGNTIYF.